The clone carrying this T cell receptor beta chain was counted ten times or more. As yet, its antigen is unknown. The CDR3 end lies 3 residues beyond the end of the read and is filled in from the germline J gene. CVID subjects were neither ill nor on immunomodulatory or immunosuppressive medication at sampling. Donors gave roughly 5 to 9 ml heparinized peripheral whole blood. These data come from a study of T cell clonality in common variable immunodeficiency. Study conclusions and caveats: Fewer TCRbeta clones were shared among CVID subjects than controls. T cell subpopulation sequencing would be needed to explain CVID clonality. Common variable immunodeficiency TCR beta sequences reportedly had fewer deletions and N-nucleotide insertions.

Generated by immunoSEQ multiplex PCR, the TCRdb table keeps only in-frame clones and is missing some. This sample comprises 20,000 to 30,000 clones, none seen once only. Germline loops: CDR1 SGHTS, CDR2 YDEGEE. V lost 0 bases to trimming and J lost 3 bases, with 6 bases between them. CDR3 length: 13 amino acids. The receptor was derived from a human donor with common variable immunodeficiency. Source material: peripheral blood mononuclear cells. The chain combines TRBV5-8 with TRBJ2-5, with D tentatively TRBD2 (5 bases). The sequenced CDR3 bases are TGTGCCAGCAGCTTGGACGGGGAAGAGACC. As protein: CASSLDGEET. The whole CDR3 sequence reads CASSLDGEETQYF.